This T cell receptor beta chain stems from a study of T cell responses to AZD1222 COVID-19 vaccine. Clones were read by immunoSEQ multiplex PCR, and TCRdb kept only the in-frame ones, dropping some. The sample comprises 120,000 or so clones, roughly 91% of which are singletons, and approximately 10% rests with the top ten. As concerns this clone: Its antigen is currently unknown.

The germline V gene encodes CDR1 LGHDT and CDR2 YNNKEL (reference sequence). CDR3 length equals 14 residues. V trimming: 3 bases; J trimming: 5 bases; junction bases outside the gene matches: 6. Findings and caveats of the study: Repertoire sampling occurred only after the peak T cell response. Vaccine-associated CD4 TCRs spanned spike, dominant at 160-218 and 743-854. The donors showed a predominance of white British ancestry and of females, with possible underestimation of clonal diversity.

The chain couples TRBV3-1 (or the pseudogene TRBV3-2) to TRBJ1-2; 7 bases are shared with TRBD1. This receptor was obtained from an adult in good health. Sequenced material: peripheral blood, taken on day 0 of MenACWY control vaccination. The CDR3 sequence is CASSHRRGGYGYTF. CDR3 DNA sequence: TGTGCCAGCAGCCACCGCAGGGGGGGGTATGGCTACACCTTC.